This TCR beta chain emerged from a study of shared clonotypes between healthy human individuals. The repertoire was sequenced with immunoSEQ multiplex PCR; TCRdb's copy has only in-frame clones and lacks some. The sample records some 490,000 clones, roughly 80% being singletons. V lost 5 bases and J 0 bases, leaving 14 bases between the germline ends. The length of the CDR3 is 15 residues. Germline V gives CDR1 SGHAT, CDR2 FQNNGV. The TCR comes from a middle-aged woman in good health. Some clones in this sample may be carry-over from other donors' samples. Material: PBMCs. The V and J genes are TRBV11-2 and TRBJ2-7, with D maybe TRBD2 (6 bases). The CDR3 is CASSQPSGHSYEQYF. CDR3 DNA: TGTGCCAGCAGCCAACCGAGCGGGCACTCCTACGAGCAGTACTTC.